The source of this T cell receptor (beta chain) is a study of CD8+CD57+ T cells in acquired aplastic anemia. Study at large: When averaged, DNA from sorted CD4+ and CD8+ cells came to approximately 3 ug.

The TCR beta profiling, which covered VDJ combination and CDR3 sequence, was carried out using genomic DNA as the template. TCRdb fed the reads into MiXCR, producing one record per CDR3 protein. Among some 150,000 distinct CDR3 sequences listed, around 75% were seen once. Only patients with CD8+CD57+ cell expansion on flow cytometry were chosen for sequencing. Each of the patients presented with severe acquired aplastic anemia. By the time of blood sampling, patients had still received no therapy. The germline V gene encodes CDR1 SGHTA and CDR2 FQGNSA. The CDR3 extends over 15 amino acids. A word on this clonotype: The antigen remains undetermined. The junction departs from the called germline gene at one end, perhaps through a read error.

Findings and limits, study-wide: Patients and controls shared approximately 30 CD8+ CDR3 sequences.

The sequencing input was sorted CD4+, CD8+, or CD8+CD57+ T cells (not recorded which) from PBMCs. The V call is TRBV7-2, the J call TRBJ1-6, with TRBD1 matching 7 bases. This receptor was identified in a human donor with aplastic anemia. CDR3 nucleotide sequence: TGCGCCAGCAGCCAACCGACAGGGCTTGGTTCACCCCTCCACTTT. Its protein is CASSQPTGLGSPLHF.